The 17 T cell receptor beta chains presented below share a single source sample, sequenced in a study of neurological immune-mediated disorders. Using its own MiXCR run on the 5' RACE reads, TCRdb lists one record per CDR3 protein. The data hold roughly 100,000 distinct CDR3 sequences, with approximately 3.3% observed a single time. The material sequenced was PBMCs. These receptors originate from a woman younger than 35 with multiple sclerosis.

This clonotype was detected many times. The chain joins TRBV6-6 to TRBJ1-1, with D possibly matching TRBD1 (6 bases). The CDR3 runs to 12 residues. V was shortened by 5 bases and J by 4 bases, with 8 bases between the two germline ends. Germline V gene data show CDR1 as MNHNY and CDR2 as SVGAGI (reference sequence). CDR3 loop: CASSETGTEAFF. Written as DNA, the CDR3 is TGTGCCAGCAGTGAGACAGGCACTGAAGCTTTCTTT.

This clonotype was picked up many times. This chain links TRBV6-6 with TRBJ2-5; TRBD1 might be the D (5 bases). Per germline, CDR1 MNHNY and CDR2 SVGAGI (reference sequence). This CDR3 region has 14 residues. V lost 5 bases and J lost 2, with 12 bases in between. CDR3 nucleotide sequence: TGTGCCAGCAGTAGGCAGGGATTTCAAGAGACCCAGTACTTC. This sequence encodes CASSRQGFQETQYF.

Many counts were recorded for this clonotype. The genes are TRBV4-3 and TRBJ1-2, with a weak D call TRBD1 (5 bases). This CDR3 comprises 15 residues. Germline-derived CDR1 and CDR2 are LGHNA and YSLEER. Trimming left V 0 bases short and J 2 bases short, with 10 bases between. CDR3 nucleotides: TGCGCCAGCAGCCAAGACAGGGCCAGCAACTATGGCTACACCTTC. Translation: CASSQDRASNYGYTF.

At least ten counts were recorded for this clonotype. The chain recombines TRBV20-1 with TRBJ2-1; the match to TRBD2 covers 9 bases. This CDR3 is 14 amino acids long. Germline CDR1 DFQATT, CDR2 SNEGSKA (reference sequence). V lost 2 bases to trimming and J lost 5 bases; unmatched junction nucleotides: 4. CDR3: CSARYSGSDNEQFF. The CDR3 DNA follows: TGCAGTGCTAGATATAGCGGGAGCGACAATGAGCAGTTCTTC.

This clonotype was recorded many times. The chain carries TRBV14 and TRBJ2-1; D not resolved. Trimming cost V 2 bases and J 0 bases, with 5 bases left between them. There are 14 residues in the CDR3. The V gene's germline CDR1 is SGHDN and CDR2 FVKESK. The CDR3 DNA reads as TGTGCCAGCAGCCAACTAGGCTCCTACAATGAGCAGTTCTTC. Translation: CASSQLGSYNEQFF.

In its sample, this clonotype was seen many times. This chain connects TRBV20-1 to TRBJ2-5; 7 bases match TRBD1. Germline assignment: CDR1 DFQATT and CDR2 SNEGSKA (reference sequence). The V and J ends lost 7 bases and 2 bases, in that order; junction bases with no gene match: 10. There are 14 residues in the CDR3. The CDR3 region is CSGTPGQLQETQYF. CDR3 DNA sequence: TGCAGTGGTACACCGGGACAGCTTCAAGAGACCCAGTACTTC.

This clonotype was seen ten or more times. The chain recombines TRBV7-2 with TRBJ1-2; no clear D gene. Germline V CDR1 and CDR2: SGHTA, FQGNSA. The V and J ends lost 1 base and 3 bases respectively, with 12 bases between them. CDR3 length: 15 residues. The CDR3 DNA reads TGTGCCAGCAGCTTAGTTGCGGGTGGGGACTATGGCTACACCTTC. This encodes CASSLVAGGDYGYTF.

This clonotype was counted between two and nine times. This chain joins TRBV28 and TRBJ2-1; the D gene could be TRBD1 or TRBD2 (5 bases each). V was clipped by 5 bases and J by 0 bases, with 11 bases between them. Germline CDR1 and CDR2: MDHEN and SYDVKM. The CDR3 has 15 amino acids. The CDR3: CASSTGTRSYNEQFF. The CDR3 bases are TGTGCCAGCAGTACCGGGACCCGCTCCTACAATGAGCAGTTCTTC.

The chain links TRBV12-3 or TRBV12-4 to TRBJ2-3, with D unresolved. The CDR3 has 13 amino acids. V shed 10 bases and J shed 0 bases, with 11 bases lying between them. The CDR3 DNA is TGTGCCATCATCGTTACTAGCACAGATACGCAGTATTTT. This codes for CAIIVTSTDTQYF.

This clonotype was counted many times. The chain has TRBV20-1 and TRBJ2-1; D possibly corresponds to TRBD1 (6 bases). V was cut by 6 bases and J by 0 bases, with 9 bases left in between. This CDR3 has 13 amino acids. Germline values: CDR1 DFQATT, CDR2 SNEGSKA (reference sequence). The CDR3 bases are TGCAGTGCGGCAGGGGTCTCCTACAATGAGCAGTTCTTC. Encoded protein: CSAAGVSYNEQFF.

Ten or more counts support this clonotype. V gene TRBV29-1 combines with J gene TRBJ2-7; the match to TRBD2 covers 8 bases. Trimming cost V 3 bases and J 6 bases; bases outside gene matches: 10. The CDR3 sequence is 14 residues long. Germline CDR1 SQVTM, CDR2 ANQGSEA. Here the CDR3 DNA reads TGCAGCGTTGACTGGTCGGGAGGGAGAGGCGAGCAGTACTTC. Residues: CSVDWSGGRGEQYF.

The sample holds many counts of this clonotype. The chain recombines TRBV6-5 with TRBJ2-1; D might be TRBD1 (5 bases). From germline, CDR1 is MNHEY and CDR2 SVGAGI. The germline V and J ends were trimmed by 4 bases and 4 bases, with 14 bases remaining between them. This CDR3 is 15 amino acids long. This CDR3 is CASSLDSEKYNEQFF. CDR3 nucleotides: TGTGCCAGCAGTTTAGACAGCGAAAAATACAATGAGCAGTTCTTC.

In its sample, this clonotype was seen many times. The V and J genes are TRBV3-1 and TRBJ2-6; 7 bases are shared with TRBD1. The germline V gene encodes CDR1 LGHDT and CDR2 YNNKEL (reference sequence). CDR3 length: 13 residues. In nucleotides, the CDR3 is TGTGGGACAGGACACTCTGGGGCCAACGTCCTGACTTTC. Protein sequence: CGTGHSGANVLTF.

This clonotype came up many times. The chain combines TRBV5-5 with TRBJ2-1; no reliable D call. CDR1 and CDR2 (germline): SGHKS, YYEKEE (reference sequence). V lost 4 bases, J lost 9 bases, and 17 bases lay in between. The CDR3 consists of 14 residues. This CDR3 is CASSKETEWTEQFF. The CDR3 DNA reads TGTGCCAGCAGCAAAGAAACAGAGTGGACTGAGCAGTTCTTC.

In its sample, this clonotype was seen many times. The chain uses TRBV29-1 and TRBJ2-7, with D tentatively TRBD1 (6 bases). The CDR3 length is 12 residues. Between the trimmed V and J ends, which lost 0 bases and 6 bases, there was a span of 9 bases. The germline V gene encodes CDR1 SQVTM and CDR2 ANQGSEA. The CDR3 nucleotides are TGCAGCGTTGAAGATACAGGGCCCGAGCAGTACTTC. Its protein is CSVEDTGPEQYF.

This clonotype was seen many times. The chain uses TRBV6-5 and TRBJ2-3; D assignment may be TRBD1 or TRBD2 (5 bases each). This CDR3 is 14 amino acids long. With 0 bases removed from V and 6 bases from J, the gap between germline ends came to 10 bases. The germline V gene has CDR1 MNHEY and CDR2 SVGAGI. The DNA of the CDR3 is TGTGCCAGCAGTTACTCGAGGGGCGCGGATACGCAGTATTTT. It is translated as CASSYSRGADTQYF.

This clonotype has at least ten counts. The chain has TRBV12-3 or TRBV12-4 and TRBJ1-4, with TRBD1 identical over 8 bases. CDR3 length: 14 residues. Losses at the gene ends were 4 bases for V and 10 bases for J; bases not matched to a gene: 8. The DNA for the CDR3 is TGTGCCAGCAGTTCGAGGACAGGGAGGGGAAAACTGTTTTTT. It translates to CASSSRTGRGKLFF.